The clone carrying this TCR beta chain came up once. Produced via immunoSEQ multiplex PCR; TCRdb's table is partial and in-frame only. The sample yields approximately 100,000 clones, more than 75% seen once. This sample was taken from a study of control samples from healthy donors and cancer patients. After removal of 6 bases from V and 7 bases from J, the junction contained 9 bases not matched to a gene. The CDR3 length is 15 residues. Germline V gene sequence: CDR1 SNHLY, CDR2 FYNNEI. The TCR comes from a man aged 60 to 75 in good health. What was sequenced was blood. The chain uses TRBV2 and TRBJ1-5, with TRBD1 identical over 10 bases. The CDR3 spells CASRDRTGGQQPQHF. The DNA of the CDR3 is TGTGCCAGCAGGGACCGGACAGGGGGACAGCAGCCCCAGCATTTT.